The 4 T cell receptor beta chains below were found in one sample sequenced in a study of blood T cell repertoires in COVID-19. Repertoires were generated with immunoSEQ multiplex PCR, while TCRdb's copy carries only in-frame clones and drops some. The sample has 150,000 to 170,000 clones; around 83% are singletons. Sequenced: peripheral blood. The receptors originated from a woman aged 55-69 years with COVID-19, enrolled during active disease.

The chain has TRBV5-4 and TRBJ2-2; 12 nucleotides agree with TRBD2. The V segment lost 1 base and the J segment 6 bases; nucleotides outside the gene matches: 4. The CDR3 contains 16 residues. Germline V lookup: CDR1 SGHNT, CDR2 YYREEE (reference sequence). CDR3: CASSLRLAGGPGELFF. The CDR3 nucleotides are TGTGCCAGCAGCTTGCGCCTAGCGGGGGGGCCCGGGGAGCTGTTTTTT.

This clone has just a few counts. The rearrangement joins TRBV7-6 to TRBJ1-6; TRBD1 is a possible D gene (6 bases). Trimming stripped 5 bases from V and 6 bases from J, with 8 bases between. In germline, CDR1 is SGHVS, CDR2 FNYEAQ. The CDR3 sequence is 13 residues long. CDR3 in DNA: TGTGCCAGCAGCACCAGGGGTAATTCACCCCTCCACTTT. Encoded protein: CASSTRGNSPLHF.

V gene TRBV4-1 combines with J gene TRBJ2-5; D might be TRBD2 (6 bases). The germline gives CDR1 MGHRA, CDR2 YSYEKL. Trimming pared 0 bases from V and 3 bases from J, leaving 17 bases between. The CDR3 has 17 amino acids. CDR3 in amino acids: CASSQEGPGRPEETQYF. The CDR3 nucleotides read TGCGCCAGCAGCCAAGAGGGCCCGGGGAGGCCGGAAGAGACCCAGTACTTC.

The chain combines TRBV4-2 with TRBJ2-1, with a weak D call TRBD2 (6 bases). Deletions cut 1 base from V and 2 bases from J, with 12 bases between. This CDR3 has 16 residues. Looked up from germline, CDR1 is LGHNA and CDR2 is YNFKEQ. CDR3 nucleotides: TGTGCCAGCAGCCAAGGTCCGGGACTTACCTACAATGAGCAGTTCTTC. Translation: CASSQGPGLTYNEQFF.